The next 15 T cell receptor beta chains were all read from a single sample in a study of blood T cell repertoires in COVID-19. The repertoire was sequenced with immunoSEQ multiplex PCR; TCRdb's copy has only in-frame clones and lacks some. Of around 250,000 clones detected, approximately 86% appear once; the ten largest clones hold approximately 9.7%. The sample comprised peripheral blood. The source is a middle-aged man with active or convalescent COVID-19.

This sequence joins TRBV7-9 and TRBJ2-5; 7 bases line up with TRBD1. Germline CDR1 reads SEHNR; CDR2 reads FQNEAQ (reference sequence). This CDR3 has 13 amino acids. Losses at the gene ends were 5 bases for V and 2 bases for J; bases not matched to a gene: 2. The CDR3 loop is CASSRGQQETQYF. DNA for the CDR3: TGTGCCAGCAGCCGGGGACAGCAAGAGACCCAGTACTTC. Using reference TRBV7-9 and TRBJ2-5 for the parts outside the CDR3, the full variable domain is DTGVSQNPRHKITKRGQNVTFRCDPISEHNRLYWYRQTLGQGPEFLTYFQNEAQLEKSRLLSDRFSAERPKGSFSTLEIQRTEQGDSAMYLCASSRGQQETQYFGPGTRLLVL.

The chain employs TRBV5-4 and TRBJ2-1, with TRBD1 matching over 7 bases. Trimming took 0 bases from V and 5 from J; bases not matched to a gene: 5. The CDR3 loop spans 15 amino acids. Germline assignment: CDR1 SGHNT and CDR2 YYREEE (reference sequence). CDR3 bases: TGTGCCAGCAGCTTGGGGACAGGCAAACACAATGAGCAGTTCTTC. Translating gives CASSLGTGKHNEQFF.

The chain employs TRBV6-6 and TRBJ1-1; D is uncertain. This CDR3 has 14 residues. The germline CDR1 and CDR2 sequences are MNHNY and SVGAGI (reference sequence). Deletions cut 5 bases from V and 2 bases from J, with 12 bases between. The CDR3: CASSPQAGNTEAFF. DNA for the CDR3: TGTGCCAGCAGTCCTCAGGCAGGAAACACTGAAGCTTTCTTT.

The chain couples TRBV11-3 to TRBJ1-1; 7 nucleotides align to TRBD1. CDR3 size: 12 residues. Looked up from germline, CDR1 is SGHNT and CDR2 is YENEEA. Trimming removed 5 bases from V and 11 bases from J; junction bases left unmatched: 8. The CDR3 spells CASSPGQAWAFF. Written as DNA, the CDR3 is TGTGCCAGCAGCCCCGGACAGGCATGGGCTTTCTTT.

This clone appeared a single time. V is TRBV3-1 (or the pseudogene TRBV3-2) and J is TRBJ2-3, with 11 bases fitting TRBD2. CDR3 size: 15 residues. CDR1 and CDR2 (germline): LGHDT, YNNKEL (reference sequence). V dropped 4 bases and J dropped 2; count of bases not matched to a gene: 2. The CDR3 bases are TGTGCCAGCAGCCTAGCGGGGGGGTTCACAGATACGCAGTATTTT. Amino acid sequence: CASSLAGGFTDTQYF.

The rearrangement joins TRBV12-3 or TRBV12-4 to TRBJ1-2; D is ambiguous. This CDR3 comprises 13 residues. Trimming left V 4 bases short and J 5 bases short, with 11 bases between. CDR3: CASSWRTPYGYTF. CDR3 nucleotide sequence: TGTGCCAGCAGTTGGAGGACTCCTTATGGCTACACCTTC.

The chain joins TRBV9 to TRBJ1-4; possibly TRBD1 for D (6 bases). The V end lost 2 bases, the J end lost 4 bases, and 12 bases lay between the germline ends. CDR1 and CDR2 (germline): SGDLS, YYNGEE. The CDR3 consists of 15 residues. The CDR3 is CASSVGQSGNEKLFF. DNA for the CDR3: TGTGCCAGCAGCGTTGGACAGTCGGGTAATGAAAAACTGTTTTTT.

The CDR3 DNA follows: TGTGCCAACGCCGCGGGTTGGGTCGGTGCAGCCGGGACCCAGTACTTC. It translates to CANAAGWVGAAGTQYF. The gene calls are TRBV2 and TRBJ2-5; a weak D match, TRBD2 (5 bases). In germline, CDR1 is SNHLY, CDR2 FYNNEI. Trimming removed 10 bases from V and 7 bases from J, with 28 bases in between. The CDR3 runs to 16 residues.

The chain combines TRBV20-1 with TRBJ1-6; possibly TRBD1 for D (6 bases). Deletions cut 3 bases from V and 12 bases from J, with 15 bases between. The germline gives CDR1 DFQATT, CDR2 SNEGSKA (reference sequence). The CDR3 runs 13 residues. CDR3: CSASTQGRGPLHF. The DNA of the CDR3 is TGCAGTGCTAGTACGCAGGGGCGAGGACCCCTCCACTTT.

V usage is TRBV25-1 and J usage is TRBJ1-1; D is unclear. The V gene lost 2 bases and the J gene lost 10 bases, with 14 bases spanning the gap. This CDR3 comprises 13 residues. The germline V gene has CDR1 MGHDK and CDR2 SYGVNS. Here the CDR3 DNA reads TGTGCCAGCAGTGAACGCAGGCTTAACCGAGCTTTCTTT. This codes for CASSERRLNRAFF. Filled out from reference TRBV25-1 and TRBJ1-1, the complete variable domain reads EADIYQTPRYLVIGTGKKITLECSQTMGHDKMYWYQQDPGMELHLIHYSYGVNSTEKGDLSSESTVSRIRTEHFPLTLESARPSHTSQYLCASSERRLNRAFFGQGTRLTVV.

This rearrangement joins TRBV2 to TRBJ2-6, with 7 bases fitting TRBD1. The CDR3 has 14 amino acids. CDR1 and CDR2 (germline): SNHLY, FYNNEI. V was clipped by 1 base and J by 9 bases; unmatched bases: 3. CDR3 in amino acids: CASSEGTGDNVLTF. CDR3 in DNA: TGTGCCAGCAGTGAAGGGACAGGAGACAACGTCCTGACTTTC.

V gene TRBV13 combines with J gene TRBJ2-3; 7 positions agree with TRBD1. CDR1 PRHDT and CDR2 FYEKMQ come from the germline V gene (reference sequence). The CDR3 has 17 residues. J gave up 1 base and V 5 bases, and 12 bases lay outside the gene matches. The CDR3: CASSPRTGEGGTDTQYF. The CDR3 DNA follows: TGTGCCAGCAGCCCCAGGACAGGCGAAGGGGGCACAGATACGCAGTATTTT.

This clone was detected only once. This chain uses TRBV5-8 with TRBJ2-7; the match to TRBD1 covers 7 bases. V lost 10 bases to trimming and J lost 4 bases; unmatched junction nucleotides: 11. CDR3 size: 13 residues. Germline V gives CDR1 SGHTS, CDR2 YDEGEE. For the CDR3, the DNA is TGTGCCGGCACGGACAGGATATCATACGAGCAGTACTTC. Translated, it gives CAGTDRISYEQYF. Full variable domain (rest looked up from reference TRBV5-8 and TRBJ2-7): EAGVTQSPTHLIKTRGQQATLRCSPISGHTSVYWYQQALGLGLQFLLWYDEGEERNRGNFPPRFSGRQFPNYSSELNVNALELEDSALYLCAGTDRISYEQYFGPGTRLTVT.

The chain joins TRBV7-3 to TRBJ1-1, with D possibly being TRBD1 (5 bases). V lost 2 bases and J lost 4, with 14 bases in between. The CDR3 contains 15 residues. The V gene's germline CDR1 is SGHTA and CDR2 FQGTGA. CDR3 residues: CASSLGLPGGTEAFF. The DNA of the CDR3 is TGTGCCAGCAGCTTAGGACTCCCCGGGGGCACTGAAGCTTTCTTT.

This rearrangement joins TRBV9 to TRBJ2-7; 10 bases are shared with TRBD2. V lost 3 bases to trimming and J lost 0 bases; unmatched junction nucleotides: 3. The CDR3 is made up of 15 amino acids. Germline CDR1 SGDLS, CDR2 YYNGEE. The CDR3 loop reads CASSALAGSSYEQYF. In nucleotides, the CDR3 is TGTGCCAGCAGCGCACTAGCGGGGAGCTCCTACGAGCAGTACTTC.